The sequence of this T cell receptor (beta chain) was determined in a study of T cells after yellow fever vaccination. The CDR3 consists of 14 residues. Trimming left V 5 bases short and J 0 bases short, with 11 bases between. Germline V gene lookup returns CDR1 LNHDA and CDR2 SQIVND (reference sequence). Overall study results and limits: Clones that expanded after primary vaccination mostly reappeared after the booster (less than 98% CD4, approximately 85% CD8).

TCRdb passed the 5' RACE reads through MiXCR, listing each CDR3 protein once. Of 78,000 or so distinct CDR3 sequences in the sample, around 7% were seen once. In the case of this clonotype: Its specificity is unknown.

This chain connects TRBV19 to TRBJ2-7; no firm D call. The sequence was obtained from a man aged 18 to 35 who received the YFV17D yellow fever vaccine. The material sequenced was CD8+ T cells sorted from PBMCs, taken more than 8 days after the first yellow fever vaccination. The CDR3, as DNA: TGTGCCAGTAGTTATGGGCTTTACTCCTACGAGCAGTACTTC. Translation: CASSYGLYSYEQYF.